What follows is one TCR beta chain and its context. What it binds is unknown. The data were taken from a study of T cell responses to AZD1222 COVID-19 vaccine. Study observations and caveats: Sampled repertoires all dated from after the peak T cell response. The reported proportion of spike-specific TCRs targeting unmutated variant regions was nearly half.

Generated by immunoSEQ multiplex PCR, the TCRdb table keeps only in-frame clones and is missing some. The data show 90,000 to 100,000 clones, with about nine tenths seen just once and 16% held by the top ten. V shed 5 bases, J shed 3 bases, and the junction held 3 bases outside the gene matches. There are 14 residues in the CDR3. The germline V gene has CDR1 SEHNR and CDR2 FQNEAQ (reference sequence). This chain connects TRBV7-9 to TRBJ2-7, with TRBD2 matching 11 bases. Specimen: peripheral blood, collected 28 days after the second AZD1222 dose. The clonotype was recovered from an adult who received the AZD1222 COVID-19 vaccine. CDR3 nucleotide sequence: TGTGCCAGCAGCCGTAGCGGGAGGGTCTACGAGCAGTACTTC. It encodes CASSRSGRVYEQYF.